The 3 T cell receptor beta chains reported below all come from one sample, sequenced in a study of blood T cell repertoires in COVID-19. Clones were read by immunoSEQ multiplex PCR, and TCRdb kept only the in-frame ones, dropping some. The sample records about 80,000 clones, around 88% being singletons. Sequenced sample: peripheral blood. Receptors originate from a woman aged 80 or over with acute or convalescent COVID-19.

This clone was seen a handful of times. The CDR3 DNA follows: TGTGCCAGCAGCTTAGAGGGGGGGCTAAACACCGGGGAGCTGTTTTTT. Its protein is CASSLEGGLNTGELFF. The chain uses TRBV5-6 and TRBJ2-2; weak D call: TRBD2 (7 bases). This CDR3 has 16 amino acids. V gave up 2 bases and J gave up 2 bases, with 13 bases separating them. Germline CDR1 reads SGHDT; CDR2 reads YYEEEE.

This rearrangement joins TRBV11-1 to TRBJ2-7; no definite D call. V shed 2 bases and J shed 3 bases, with 8 bases lying between them. Germline V CDR1 and CDR2: SGHAT, FQDESV (reference sequence). The CDR3 sequence is 13 residues long. The DNA of the CDR3 is TGTGCCAGCAGCTTACTGAGTCGCTACGAGCAGTACTTC. This sequence encodes CASSLLSRYEQYF.

The V call is TRBV25-1, the J call TRBJ2-7, with 9 bases matching TRBD1. This CDR3 comprises 15 residues. Germline V gene data show CDR1 as MGHDK and CDR2 as SYGVNS. With 6 bases clipped from V and 5 bases from J, the junction kept 11 bases outside the gene matches. CDR3 region: CASSKPGQGFNEQYF. DNA for the CDR3: TGTGCCAGCAGCAAACCGGGACAGGGATTCAACGAGCAGTACTTC.